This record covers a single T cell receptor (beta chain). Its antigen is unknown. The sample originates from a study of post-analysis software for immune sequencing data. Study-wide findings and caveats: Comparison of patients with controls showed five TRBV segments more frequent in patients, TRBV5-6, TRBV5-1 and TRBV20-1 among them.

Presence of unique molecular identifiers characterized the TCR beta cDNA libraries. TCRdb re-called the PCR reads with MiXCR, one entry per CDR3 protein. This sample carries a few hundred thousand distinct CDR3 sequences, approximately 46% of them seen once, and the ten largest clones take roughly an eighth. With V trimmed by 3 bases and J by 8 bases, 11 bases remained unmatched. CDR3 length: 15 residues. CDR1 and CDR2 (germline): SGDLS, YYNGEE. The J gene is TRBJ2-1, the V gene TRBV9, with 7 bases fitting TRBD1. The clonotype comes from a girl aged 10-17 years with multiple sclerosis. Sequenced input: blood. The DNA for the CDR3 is TGTGCCAGCAGCGGATCCGGGACAGAAAGGGATGAGCAGTTCTTC. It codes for CASSGSGTERDEQFF. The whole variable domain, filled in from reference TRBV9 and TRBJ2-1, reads DSGVTQTPKHLITATGQRVTLRCSPRSGDLSVYWYQQSLDQGLQFLIQYYNGEERAKGNILERFSAQQFPDLHSELNLSSLELGDSALYFCASSGSGTERDEQFFGPGTRLTVL.